Listed here are 21 T cell receptor beta chains from one sample, sequenced in a study of vaccination effects on CD4 cells after COVID-19. The method was immunoSEQ multiplex PCR; TCRdb's version includes in-frame clones alone and lacks a portion of them. Among about 16,000 clones listed, about 75% were seen once. Viral peptide pools were used in the ViraFEST assay to expand antigen-specific CD4+ T cells, and sequencing came afterward. Subsequent to a culture period of 10 days, CD4+ T cells were isolated. Vaccine administered to participants consisted of two doses of either BNT162b2 or mRNA-1273. These receptors lack a known antigen. This material consisted of CD4+ T cells from PBMCs cultured with HCoV-NL63 spike peptides, taken after COVID-19 vaccination. These TCRs come from a human donor who received a COVID-19 vaccine.

The V gene is TRBV23-1, the J gene TRBJ2-7; D unclear. TRBV23-1 qualifies as an ORF whose function is uncertain. Trimming took 5 bases from V and 3 from J, leaving 8 bases between them. The CDR3 is made up of 12 amino acids. The CDR3 region is CASSTPGYEQYF. The CDR3 region has the DNA TGCGCCAGCAGTACCCCGGGCTACGAGCAGTACTTC.

V is TRBV29-1 and J is TRBJ2-3; D perhaps matches TRBD1 (6 bases). Germline CDR1 SQVTM, CDR2 ANQGSEA. The V end was cut by 7 bases, the J end by 6 bases, with 14 bases between. The CDR3 has 12 residues. The CDR3 sequence is CSADRTYDTQYF. The CDR3 DNA is TGCAGCGCTGACAGGACCTACGATACGCAGTATTTT.

This clone has a handful of counts. This sequence joins TRBV7-2 and TRBJ1-1, with D unresolved. CDR1 is SGHTA and CDR2 is FQGNSA in the germline V gene. V shed 5 bases and J shed 3 bases, with 13 bases lying between them. The CDR3 is 14 amino acids. The chain's CDR3 is CASSPHGQDTEAFF. CDR3 nucleotides: TGTGCCAGCAGCCCCCACGGGCAGGACACTGAAGCTTTCTTT.

CDR3 in amino acids: CASSPGQTNTEAFF. In nucleotides, the CDR3 is TGTGCCAGCTCACCGGGACAGACGAACACTGAAGCTTTCTTT. V usage is TRBV18 and J usage is TRBJ1-1, with 7 bases that match TRBD1. The CDR3 spans 14 residues. Trimming removed 3 bases from V and 1 base from J; junction bases left unmatched: 2. Looked up from germline, CDR1 is KGHSH and CDR2 is LQKENI.

The gene calls are TRBV7-9 and TRBJ2-3, with 13 bases aligning to TRBD2. Germline-derived CDR1 and CDR2 are SEHNR and FQNEAQ (reference sequence). J was trimmed by 3 bases and V by 4 bases; bases with no gene match: 4. There are 16 residues in the CDR3. CDR3 residues: CASSSGLAGATDTQYF. The CDR3 bases are TGTGCCAGCAGCTCTGGACTAGCGGGGGCAACAGATACGCAGTATTTT. Using reference TRBV7-9 and TRBJ2-3 for the parts outside the CDR3, the full variable domain is DTGVSQNPRHKITKRGQNVTFRCDPISEHNRLYWYRQTLGQGPEFLTYFQNEAQLEKSRLLSDRFSAERPKGSFSTLEIQRTEQGDSAMYLCASSSGLAGATDTQYFGPGTRLTVL.

The chain joins TRBV5-4 to TRBJ1-1; no clear D gene. CDR3 size: 13 residues. V dropped 1 base and J dropped 3 bases, with 7 bases sitting between them. Germline V gene lookup returns CDR1 SGHNT and CDR2 YYREEE (reference sequence). This chain's CDR3 is CASSLLADTEAFF. CDR3 coding DNA: TGTGCCAGCAGCTTGCTAGCGGACACTGAAGCTTTCTTT.

The J gene is TRBJ2-7, the V gene TRBV6-5; TRBD2 might be the D (6 bases). Germline V CDR1 and CDR2: MNHEY, SVGAGI. The CDR3 contains 14 residues. The V gene lost 2 bases and the J gene lost 1 base, with 9 bases spanning the gap. CDR3 sequence (DNA): TGTGCCAGCAGTTACGCGGGATGGTCCTACGAGCAGTACTTC. Translating gives CASSYAGWSYEQYF.

A single count supports this clone. This chain joins TRBV6-5 and TRBJ1-1; 10 bases fit TRBD1. The trim removed 6 bases at V and 1 base at J, leaving 5 bases unmatched. This CDR3 comprises 15 residues. Germline CDR1 and CDR2: MNHEY and SVGAGI. The chain's CDR3 is CASSPRDRGNTEAFF. As DNA, the CDR3 is TGTGCCAGCAGCCCCCGGGACAGGGGGAACACTGAAGCTTTCTTT.

V usage is TRBV5-4 and J usage is TRBJ2-3; 13 bases line up with TRBD2. The CDR3 length is 18 residues. CDR1 and CDR2 from the germline V gene are SGHNT and YYREEE (reference sequence). Unmatched junction bases numbered 6, after V lost 1 base and J lost 1 base. The CDR3 sequence: CASSLPGLAGRGTDTQYF. DNA for the CDR3: TGTGCCAGCAGCTTGCCGGGACTAGCGGGGCGGGGCACAGATACGCAGTATTTT.

The chain has TRBV30 and TRBJ1-2; D is uncertain. This CDR3 has 12 residues. Trimming took 4 bases from V and 4 from J, leaving 10 bases between them. CDR1 GTSNPN and CDR2 SVGIG come from the germline V gene (reference sequence). The CDR3 spells CAWNGRTYGYTF. DNA of the CDR3: TGTGCCTGGAACGGCAGAACCTATGGCTACACCTTC.

V and J are TRBV27 and TRBJ2-3; no clear D. There are 11 residues in the CDR3. Trimming left V 10 bases short and J 1 base short, with 6 bases between. Germline CDR1 is MNHEY and CDR2 is SMNVEV (reference sequence). The CDR3 DNA sequence: TGTGCCAACCAGGGCACAGATACGCAGTATTTT. The encoded protein is CANQGTDTQYF.

This chain uses TRBV4-1 with TRBJ1-3; D gene unclear. Between the trimmed V and J ends, which lost 5 bases and 3 bases, there was a span of 8 bases. The CDR3 spans 13 residues. The germline V gene encodes CDR1 MGHRA and CDR2 YSYEKL. The CDR3 here is CASSTRRGNTIYF. The CDR3 DNA is TGCGCCAGCAGCACCCGGCGTGGAAACACCATATATTTT.

This rearrangement joins TRBV7-2 to TRBJ2-5; TRBD2 agrees at 15 bases. Germline CDR1 and CDR2: SGHTA and FQGNSA. Trimming at V came to 3 bases and at J to 1 base, leaving 0 bases not matched to a gene. CDR3 length equals 16 residues. The CDR3 nucleotides are TGTGCCAGCAGCTTGGGACTAGCGGGGGGCCAAGAGACCCAGTACTTC. Translated, it gives CASSLGLAGGQETQYF. The variable domain in full, with the rest retrieved from reference TRBV7-2 and TRBJ2-5, is GAGVSQSPSNKVTEKGKDVELRCDPISGHTALYWYRQSLGQGLEFLIYFQGNSAPDKSGLPSDRFSAERTGGSVSTLTIQRTQQEDSAVYLCASSLGLAGGQETQYFGPGTRLLVL.

The CDR3 loop is CASSQAVGGLSNEKLFF. Written as DNA, the CDR3 is TGCGCCAGCAGCCAAGCCGTGGGGGGGCTCAGTAATGAAAAACTGTTTTTT. The rearrangement joins TRBV4-1 to TRBJ1-4; weak D call: TRBD1 (6 bases). The CDR3 loop spans 17 amino acids. The germline V and J ends were trimmed by 1 base and 4 bases, with 16 bases remaining between them. CDR1 is MGHRA and CDR2 is YSYEKL in the germline V gene.

In its sample, this clone was seen a few times. V is TRBV19 and J is TRBJ2-5, with 8 bases lining up with TRBD2. This CDR3 has 15 residues. V was pared by 7 bases and J by 5 bases, with 12 bases of the junction left unmatched. Germline assignment: CDR1 LNHDA and CDR2 SQIVND (reference sequence). This CDR3 is CASTSSGGREETQYF. Written as DNA, the CDR3 is TGTGCCAGTACCTCCTCGGGGGGGAGAGAGGAGACCCAGTACTTC.

This clone has a handful of counts. The chain uses TRBV2 and TRBJ1-1; 7 bases line up with TRBD1. CDR1 is SNHLY, CDR2 FYNNEI, per germline. Unmatched junction bases numbered 5, after V lost 5 bases and J lost 5 bases. This CDR3 has 13 residues. CDR3 amino acids: CASSTGEGTEAFF. CDR3 bases: TGTGCCAGCAGTACAGGGGAAGGGACTGAAGCTTTCTTT.

The chain has TRBV20-1 and TRBJ1-2; 9 positions match TRBD1. This CDR3 has 17 amino acids. The germline V gene encodes CDR1 DFQATT and CDR2 SNEGSKA (reference sequence). J was trimmed by 4 bases and V by 3 bases; bases with no gene match: 15. CDR3 sequence (DNA): TGCAGTGCTAGTAGATCCGGGACAGGGATTCCCATCTATGGCTACACCTTC. Its translation is CSASRSGTGIPIYGYTF.

The chain links TRBV29-1 to TRBJ1-6, with 7 bases identical to TRBD1. The ends lost 5 bases at V and 7 bases at J; junction bases unmatched: 2. The germline CDR1 and CDR2 sequences are SQVTM and ANQGSEA. CDR3 length equals 12 residues. In nucleotides, the CDR3 is TGCAGCGTTCGACAGGGAAATTCACCCCTCCACTTT. It codes for CSVRQGNSPLHF.

The chain uses TRBV18 and TRBJ2-5, with a possible D match to TRBD2 (6 bases). CDR1 KGHSH and CDR2 LQKENI come from the germline V gene. This CDR3 is built from 14 residues. Trimming pared 4 bases from V and 5 bases from J, leaving 14 bases between. For the CDR3, the DNA is TGTGCCAGCTCACAGAACGGGGGTCGCGAGACCCAGTACTTC. Its protein product is CASSQNGGRETQYF.

The chain employs TRBV6-5 and TRBJ2-7; no reliable D call. The CDR3 spans 12 residues. V was shortened by 6 bases and J by 2 bases, with 8 bases between the two germline ends. CDR1 and CDR2 from the germline V gene are MNHEY and SVGAGI. The CDR3 reads CASSRRTYEQYF. The CDR3 region has the DNA TGTGCCAGCAGCCGAAGGACCTACGAGCAGTACTTC.

V and J are TRBV4-2 and TRBJ2-1; TRBD2 matches at 7 bases. V lost 0 bases and J lost 9; bases outside the gene matches: 8. This CDR3 contains 15 residues. The germline gives CDR1 LGHNA, CDR2 YNFKEQ. Here the CDR3 DNA reads TGTGCCAGCAGCCAAGATCGGGGGAGGGCTTCTGAGCAGTTCTTC. This gives the protein CASSQDRGRASEQFF.